The 17 T cell receptor beta chains presented below share a single source sample, sequenced in a study of shared clonotypes between healthy human individuals. Sequenced by immunoSEQ multiplex PCR; TCRdb stores in-frame clones only, minus some. The sample consists of about 2.3 million clones, around 92% of them appearing once. Sequenced: naive CD4+ T cells from PBMCs. Subset indicated: CD45RA+ positively selected. These receptors were taken from a man younger than 35 in good health. Some clones in this sample may be carry-over from other donors' samples.

The chain links TRBV5-1 to TRBJ1-4, with 9 bases matching TRBD1. V gave up 4 bases and J gave up 6 bases; unmatched junction bases: 7. CDR1 SGHRS and CDR2 YFSETQ come from the germline V gene. The CDR3 has 15 residues. CDR3 loop: CASSTTGGFDEKLFF. The CDR3, as DNA: TGCGCCAGCAGCACAACAGGGGGCTTCGATGAAAAACTGTTTTTT.

This rearrangement joins TRBV28 to TRBJ1-5; unclear D gene. The germline gives CDR1 MDHEN, CDR2 SYDVKM. This CDR3 has 12 amino acids. Trimming took 5 bases from V and 6 from J, leaving 8 bases between them. CDR3 sequence (DNA): TGTGCCAGCAGTGTCGTCATTCAGCCCCAGCATTTT. It encodes CASSVVIQPQHF.

The chain couples TRBV7-9 to TRBJ2-2; D gene ambiguous. V lost 2 bases to trimming and J lost 4 bases, with 5 bases between them. The germline V gene has CDR1 SEHNR and CDR2 FQNEAQ (reference sequence). The CDR3 is 13 amino acids. The CDR3 loop is CASSLTTTGELFF. The DNA for the CDR3 is TGTGCCAGCAGCTTAACGACCACCGGGGAGCTGTTTTTT.

The gene calls are TRBV5-1 and TRBJ2-3; 7 nucleotides agree with TRBD1. Germline CDR1 is SGHRS and CDR2 is YFSETQ. This CDR3 contains 17 residues. The trim removed 1 base at V and 0 bases at J, leaving 8 bases unmatched. This CDR3 reads CASSLYIGGQSTDTQYF. The CDR3 DNA sequence: TGCGCCAGCAGCTTGTACATAGGGGGACAGAGCACAGATACGCAGTATTTT.

The gene calls are TRBV14 and TRBJ1-2, with 7 bases matching TRBD1. The CDR3 runs 17 residues. Looked up from germline, CDR1 is SGHDN and CDR2 is FVKESK. After removal of 0 bases from V and 4 bases from J, the junction contained 11 bases not matched to a gene. The CDR3 loop is CASSQDPGTAEAYGYTF. CDR3 sequence (DNA): TGTGCCAGCAGCCAAGATCCCGGGACAGCTGAAGCCTATGGCTACACCTTC. The full variable domain, completed using reference TRBV14 and TRBJ1-2, is EAGVTQFPSHSVIEKGQTVTLRCDPISGHDNLYWYRRVMGKEIKFLLHFVKESKQDESGMPNNRFLAERTGGTYSTLKVQPAELEDSGVYFCASSQDPGTAEAYGYTFGSGTRLTVV.

This clone has just a few counts. This chain joins TRBV6-6 and TRBJ2-7, with TRBD2 as a possible D gene (5 bases). Deletions cut 6 bases from V and 4 bases from J, with 10 bases between. The CDR3 is 12 amino acids. CDR1 and CDR2 from the germline V gene are MNHNY and SVGAGI (reference sequence). The CDR3 reads CASSASGYEQYF. DNA of the CDR3: TGTGCCAGCAGCGCCAGCGGATACGAGCAGTACTTC.

The gene calls are TRBV9 and TRBJ2-7; D perhaps matches TRBD1 (5 bases). The CDR3 is 14 amino acids. The ends were cut back, 5 bases at V and 5 bases at J, with 17 bases in the middle. Germline V gene data show CDR1 as SGDLS and CDR2 as YYNGEE. The CDR3 sequence: CASRPTGDSDEQYF. In nucleotides, the CDR3 is TGTGCCAGCAGGCCCACAGGCGACAGCGACGAGCAGTACTTC. Based on the CDR3 plus reference TRBV9 and TRBJ2-7, the full variable domain is DSGVTQTPKHLITATGQRVTLRCSPRSGDLSVYWYQQSLDQGLQFLIQYYNGEERAKGNILERFSAQQFPDLHSELNLSSLELGDSALYFCASRPTGDSDEQYFGPGTRLTVT.

This chain uses TRBV28 with TRBJ2-1, with 12 positions matching TRBD2. V lost 7 bases, J lost 4 bases, and 5 bases stayed unmatched. The CDR3 is made up of 15 amino acids. CDR1 and CDR2 from the germline V gene are MDHEN and SYDVKM. The CDR3 nucleotides are TGTGCCAGCACCCTAGCGGGAGGGAGGTACAATGAGCAGTTCTTC. It is translated as CASTLAGGRYNEQFF.

The chain couples TRBV19 to TRBJ2-3; 14 bases agree with TRBD2. Trimming cost V 4 bases and J 1 base; bases outside gene matches: 7. CDR1 is LNHDA and CDR2 is SQIVND in the germline V gene (reference sequence). The CDR3 covers 18 residues. The CDR3, as DNA: TGTGCCAGTAGTACGATTACGGGACTAGCGGGGGGCACAGATACGCAGTATTTT. Encoded protein: CASSTITGLAGGTDTQYF.

On this clone itself: The sample carries other DNA sequences with the same CDR3. V gene TRBV9 combines with J gene TRBJ2-6; D not certain. The CDR3 has 16 amino acids. Trimming took 2 bases from V and 0 from J, leaving 9 bases between them. Germline CDR1 SGDLS, CDR2 YYNGEE. In DNA form, the CDR3 reads TGTGCCAGCAGCGTGGCAGAGTTCTCTGGGGCCAACGTCCTGACTTTC. This gives the protein CASSVAEFSGANVLTF.

The chain employs TRBV7-8 and TRBJ2-1; TRBD2 agrees at 8 bases. CDR1 and CDR2 from the germline V gene are SGHVS and FQNEAQ. The junction had 12 bases not matched to a gene; V was cut back by 6 bases and J by 8 bases. CDR3 size: 15 residues. CDR3 sequence reads: CASSHRDPSGHEQFF. The CDR3 bases are TGTGCCAGCAGTCACAGGGACCCTAGCGGGCATGAGCAGTTCTTC.

This chain uses TRBV6-6 with TRBJ2-3; the D call may be TRBD1 or TRBD2 (6 bases each). V was clipped by 4 bases and J by 6 bases, with 14 bases between them. The germline gives CDR1 MNHNY, CDR2 SVGAGI (reference sequence). This CDR3 region has 14 residues. CDR3 loop: CASSSPGEVDTQYF. CDR3 coding DNA: TGTGCCAGCAGTTCCCCAGGGGAGGTGGATACGCAGTATTTT.

The chain couples TRBV7-3 to TRBJ1-1, with a weak D call TRBD1 (5 bases). Trimming removed 1 base from V and 1 base from J, with 10 bases in between. Germline values: CDR1 SGHTA, CDR2 FQGTGA. The CDR3 consists of 15 residues. The CDR3 reads CASSLIGQPNTEAFF. The CDR3 DNA follows: TGTGCCAGCAGCTTAATTGGACAACCGAACACTGAAGCTTTCTTT.

J is TRBJ1-3 and V is TRBV30; maybe TRBD1 (5 bases). Looked up from germline, CDR1 is GTSNPN and CDR2 is SVGIG (reference sequence). CDR3 size: 16 residues. V was shortened by 2 bases and J by 4 bases, with 18 bases between the two germline ends. The CDR3 region is CAWSHPRDARGNTIYF. The CDR3 DNA reads as TGTGCCTGGAGTCATCCCCGGGACGCCAGGGGAAACACCATATATTTT.

The genes are TRBV6-6 and TRBJ1-1; D may be TRBD1 (5 bases). The CDR3 spans 15 residues. Germline V CDR1 and CDR2: MNHNY, SVGAGI (reference sequence). V lost 5 bases, J lost 7 bases, and 20 bases lay in between. The CDR3 spells CASSTAPGKVGEAFF. The CDR3 nucleotides are TGTGCCAGCAGTACGGCGCCAGGGAAAGTAGGTGAAGCTTTCTTT.

This clone has a single count. V and J are TRBV19 and TRBJ1-4; 9 bases line up with TRBD1. The CDR3 spans 14 residues. V dropped 5 bases and J dropped 3; count of bases not matched to a gene: 1. The germline V gene has CDR1 LNHDA and CDR2 SQIVND (reference sequence). The CDR3 nucleotides read TGTGCCAGTAGTTACAGGGGGCCTAATGAAAAACTGTTTTTT. Residues: CASSYRGPNEKLFF.

The chain couples TRBV28 to TRBJ2-2; no clear D. CDR1 is MDHEN and CDR2 is SYDVKM in the germline V gene. The CDR3 is 16 residues long. Trimming pared 3 bases from V and 0 bases from J, leaving 11 bases between. The CDR3 spells CASSFVAAPNTGELFF. CDR3 nucleotide sequence: TGTGCCAGCAGTTTTGTTGCAGCTCCGAACACCGGGGAGCTGTTTTTT.